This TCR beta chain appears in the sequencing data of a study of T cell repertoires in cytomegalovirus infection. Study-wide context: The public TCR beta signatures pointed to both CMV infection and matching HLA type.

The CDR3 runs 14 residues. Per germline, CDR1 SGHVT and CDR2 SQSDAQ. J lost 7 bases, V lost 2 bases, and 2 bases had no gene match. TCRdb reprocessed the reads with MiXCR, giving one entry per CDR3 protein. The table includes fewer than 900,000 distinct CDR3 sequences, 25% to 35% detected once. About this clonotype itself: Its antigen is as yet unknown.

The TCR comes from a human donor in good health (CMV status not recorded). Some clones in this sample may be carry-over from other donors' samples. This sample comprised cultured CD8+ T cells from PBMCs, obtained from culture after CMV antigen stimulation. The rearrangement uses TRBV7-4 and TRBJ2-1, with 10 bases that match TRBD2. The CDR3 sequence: CASSLPSGGNEQFF. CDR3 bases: TGTGCCAGCAGCTTACCTAGCGGGGGAAATGAGCAGTTCTTC.